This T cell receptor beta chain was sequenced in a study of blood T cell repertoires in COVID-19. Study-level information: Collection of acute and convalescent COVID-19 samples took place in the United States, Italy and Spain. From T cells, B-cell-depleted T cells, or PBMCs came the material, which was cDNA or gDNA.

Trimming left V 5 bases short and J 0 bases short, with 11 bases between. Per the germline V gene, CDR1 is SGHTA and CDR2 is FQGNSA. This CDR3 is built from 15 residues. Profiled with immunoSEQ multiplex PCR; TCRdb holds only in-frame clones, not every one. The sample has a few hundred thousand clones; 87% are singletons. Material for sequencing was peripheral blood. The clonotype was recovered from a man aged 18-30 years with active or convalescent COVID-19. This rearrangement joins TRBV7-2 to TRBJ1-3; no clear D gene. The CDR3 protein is CASSRDGDSGNTIYF. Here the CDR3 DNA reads TGTGCCAGCAGCCGTGACGGGGACTCTGGAAACACCATATATTTT.